The source of this TCR beta chain is a study of shared clonotypes between healthy human individuals. Study-level information: The study used three CD4 naive, three CD4 memory, two CD8 naive and one CD8 memory plate per donor.

Produced via immunoSEQ multiplex PCR; TCRdb's table is partial and in-frame only. This sample yields approximately 1.5 million clones, of which 95% to 99% are seen a single time; about 0.45% belongs to the top ten. Overall study findings and caveats: When compared with the clonotypes that were shared by all four sorted-subset donors, the non-shared clonotypes turned out to have lower generation probabilities.

As to this clone: Its cognate antigen is unknown.

The specimen sequenced was naive CD4+ T cells sorted from blood. The sample's subset: CD45RA+ positively selected. This sequence was found in a man aged 30 to 39 in good health.

DNA for the CDR3: TGTGCCAGCAGCTCAGACAGGGGACCGAACACTGAAGCTTTCTTT. Protein product: CASSSDRGPNTEAFF. The V gene is TRBV5-5, the J gene TRBJ1-1; 8 bases align to TRBD1. The V segment lost 3 bases and the J segment 1 base; nucleotides outside the gene matches: 5. The germline CDR1 and CDR2 sequences are SGHKS and YYEKEE (reference sequence). The CDR3 has 15 residues.